The source of this T cell receptor beta chain is a study of blood T cell repertoires in COVID-19. In the study overall: PBMCs, B-cell-depleted T cells, or T cells provided the cDNA or gDNA that made up the material.

Sequencing used immunoSEQ multiplex PCR; TCRdb keeps in-frame clones, though not all of them. The table has fewer than 700,000 clones, roughly nine tenths seen once; the top ten hold roughly 8%. Germline V gene sequence: CDR1 SGHAT, CDR2 FQNNGV. The CDR3 covers 13 residues. V was trimmed by 0 bases and J by 2 bases, leaving 5 bases between them. The sample comprised peripheral blood. The V and J genes are TRBV11-2 and TRBJ2-7; D uncertain. This receptor was taken from a woman between 45 and 60 years old with COVID-19, enrolled during active disease. The CDR3 nucleotides are TGTGCCAGCAGCTTAGACGCGACCTACGAGCAGTACTTC. Its protein is CASSLDATYEQYF. Full variable domain (rest looked up from reference TRBV11-2 and TRBJ2-7): EAGVAQSPRYKIIEKRQSVAFWCNPISGHATLYWYQQILGQGPKLLIQFQNNGVVDDSQLPKDRFSAERLKGVDSTLKIQPAKLEDSAVYLCASSLDATYEQYFGPGTRLTVT.